This T cell receptor (beta chain) was sequenced for a study of blood T cell repertoires in COVID-19. Original processing notes: Amplifying reference gene primers gave estimates of nucleated cell counts. The method was immunoSEQ multiplex PCR; TCRdb's version includes in-frame clones alone and lacks a portion of them. V and J calls and clone size are copied from that table; D and trimming were computed from the DNA. The sample lists 250,000 to 300,000 clones; roughly 91% were seen once. The sequence derives from a woman in her thirties or forties who had recovered from COVID-19. What was sequenced was peripheral blood.

Here the CDR3 reads CASSAPLRNIQYF. CDR3 bases: TGTGCCAGCAGCGCCCCTCTCAGAAACATTCAGTACTTC. The J gene is TRBJ2-4, the V gene TRBV9; D remains ambiguous. The CDR3 covers 13 residues. The germline CDR1 and CDR2 sequences are SGDLS and YYNGEE. The germline V and J ends were trimmed by 3 bases and 6 bases, with 10 bases remaining between them.